Shown below are 23 T cell receptor beta chains from a single sample sequenced in a study of identical twins. Using its own MiXCR run on the 5' RACE reads, TCRdb lists one record per CDR3 protein. The data contain 550,000 to 800,000 distinct CDR3 sequences, about 7.1% of them singletons. The sample also formed part of further work on yellow fever vaccine responses in identical twins.

The sequencing sample was made of PBMCs. The source is a young woman in good health.

This clonotype turned up a few times. The chain links TRBV11-1 to TRBJ2-5; 7 nucleotides match TRBD2. With 1 base clipped from V and 5 bases from J, the junction kept 16 bases outside the gene matches. CDR3 length equals 18 residues. Germline V CDR1 and CDR2: SGHAT, FQDESV (reference sequence). CDR3 DNA sequence: TGTGCCAGCAGCTTAGGGGACCGGTTGGCGGGGGTACGGGAGACCCAGTACTTC. Protein product: CASSLGDRLAGVRETQYF.

Ten or more counts support this clonotype. CDR3 sequence: CASSVEHMTDTQYF. CDR3 DNA: TGTGCCAGCAGCGTAGAACATATGACAGATACGCAGTATTTT. The chain employs TRBV9 and TRBJ2-3; D unclear. Trimming left V 0 bases short and J 3 bases short, with 8 bases between. Germline V gives CDR1 SGDLS, CDR2 YYNGEE. This CDR3 spans 14 amino acids.

This clonotype was counted ten times or more. The chain joins TRBV5-1 to TRBJ2-1; a weak D match, TRBD2 (5 bases). V was clipped by 0 bases and J by 4 bases, with 14 bases between them. The CDR3 runs to 16 residues. The germline gives CDR1 SGHRS, CDR2 YFSETQ. The CDR3 is CASSLVPGFDYNEQFF. Written as DNA, the CDR3 is TGCGCCAGCAGCTTGGTGCCGGGATTCGATTACAATGAGCAGTTCTTC.

This chain connects TRBV6-5 to TRBJ2-2, with TRBD1 matching over 8 bases. The CDR3 is 17 amino acids. V trimming: 1 base; J trimming: 0 bases; junction bases outside the gene matches: 4. CDR1 and CDR2 from the germline V gene are MNHEY and SVGAGI. CDR3 nucleotides: TGTGCCAGCAGTTACTTGGACAGGGCCTCGAACACCGGGGAGCTGTTTTTT. Its protein is CASSYLDRASNTGELFF.

This clonotype was detected ten times or more. The V call is TRBV4-1, the J call TRBJ1-4; 7 nucleotides line up with TRBD1. V lost 0 bases and J lost 7; bases outside the gene matches: 8. Germline assignment: CDR1 MGHRA and CDR2 YSYEKL. The CDR3 has 16 amino acids. DNA for the CDR3: TGCGCCAGCAGCCAAGATTGGAGACAGGGTGTTGAAAAACTGTTTTTT. Translation: CASSQDWRQGVEKLFF.

The rearrangement links TRBV14 to TRBJ1-3; D is unclear. This CDR3 is 18 amino acids long. Germline values: CDR1 SGHDN, CDR2 FVKESK. V lost 1 base and J 9 bases, leaving 25 bases between the germline ends. In DNA, the CDR3 is TGTGCCAGCAGCCAAGTTGGGGAACTTCTTAAACTTTTAAGCACCATATATTTT. This encodes CASSQVGELLKLLSTIYF.

This clonotype was picked up one time. V and J are TRBV7-2 and TRBJ2-7, with 8 nucleotides matching TRBD2. Germline V lookup: CDR1 SGHTA, CDR2 FQGNSA. The J segment lost 2 bases and the V segment lost 1 base, leaving 4 bases of the junction unmatched. This CDR3 is built from 15 residues. The DNA of the CDR3 is TGTGCCAGCAGCTTAGTTGCTAGCGGGCCCTACGAGCAGTACTTC. Its protein is CASSLVASGPYEQYF.

This clonotype was observed many times. The rearrangement joins TRBV7-2 to TRBJ1-2; D is ambiguous. The length of the CDR3 is 12 residues. Germline CDR1 is SGHTA and CDR2 is FQGNSA. V lost 4 bases and J 6 bases, leaving 9 bases between the germline ends. The CDR3 sequence is CASSSPLDGYTF. CDR3 DNA sequence: TGTGCCAGCAGCTCCCCCCTCGATGGCTACACCTTC.

This clonotype showed up just a few times. The V call is TRBV3-1, the J call TRBJ2-5; D possibly corresponds to TRBD1 (6 bases). Trimming removed 3 bases at V and 0 bases at J, with 11 bases between. The CDR3 contains 15 residues. Germline CDR1 reads LGHDT; CDR2 reads YNNKEL (reference sequence). The CDR3 coding sequence is TGTGCCAGCAGCCACCACAGGGCCCACCAAGAGACCCAGTACTTC. Its protein product is CASSHHRAHQETQYF.

This clonotype appeared many times. The J gene is TRBJ2-3, the V gene TRBV5-1; 8 positions match TRBD2. The CDR3 length is 16 residues. Germline V lookup: CDR1 SGHRS, CDR2 YFSETQ. The trim removed 4 bases at V and 4 bases at J, leaving 11 bases unmatched. The CDR3 protein is CASSKAAGVLPDTQYF. CDR3 DNA sequence: TGCGCCAGCAGCAAAGCAGCGGGAGTCCTCCCAGATACGCAGTATTTT. The full variable domain, in which reference TRBV5-1 and TRBJ2-3 provide the parts outside the CDR3, is KAGVTQTPRYLIKTRGQQVTLSCSPISGHRSVSWYQQTPGQGLQFLFEYFSETQRNKGNFPGRFSGRQFSNSRSEMNVSTLELGDSALYLCASSKAAGVLPDTQYFGPGTRLTVL.

This clonotype was seen a handful of times. The chain joins TRBV7-7 to TRBJ2-5, with TRBD2 matching over 11 bases. Germline V gives CDR1 SSHAT, CDR2 FNYEAQ (reference sequence). Trimming at V came to 1 base and at J to 3 bases, leaving 1 base not matched to a gene. This CDR3 has 15 amino acids. CDR3 protein: CASSLGLAGKETQYF. In DNA form, the CDR3 reads TGTGCCAGCAGCTTAGGACTAGCGGGGAAAGAGACCCAGTACTTC.

Many counts were recorded for this clonotype. The chain links TRBV5-1 to TRBJ2-7; D possibly corresponds to TRBD1 (6 bases). Per germline, CDR1 SGHRS and CDR2 YFSETQ. This CDR3 is 13 amino acids long. The V and J ends lost 7 bases and 0 bases respectively, with 11 bases between them. As DNA, the CDR3 is TGCGCCAGCGGACAGAAATTCTCCTACGAGCAGTACTTC. Translation gives CASGQKFSYEQYF.

This clonotype occurred many times. The chain joins TRBV29-1 to TRBJ2-2; possibly TRBD2 for D (6 bases). The germline gives CDR1 SQVTM, CDR2 ANQGSEA. The V end lost 5 bases, the J end lost 4 bases, and 14 bases lay between the germline ends. This CDR3 spans 14 amino acids. DNA of the CDR3: TGCAGCGTTACAAAATCGACTAGCACCGGGGAGCTGTTTTTT. Encoded protein: CSVTKSTSTGELFF.

The table lists this clonotype with many counts. J is TRBJ2-7 and V is TRBV6-2 or TRBV6-3, with 13 bases aligning to TRBD2. The V segment lost 0 bases and the J segment 3 bases; nucleotides outside the gene matches: 5. CDR3 length equals 17 residues. Germline V gene lookup returns CDR1 MNHEY and CDR2 SVGEGT. The CDR3 DNA follows: TGTGCCAGCAGTTACTCCGGACTAGCGGGAGAACTCTACGAGCAGTACTTC. Protein sequence: CASSYSGLAGELYEQYF.

CDR3 residues: CASSSRDRIYEQYV. The CDR3 nucleotides read TGTGCCAGCAGCTCCCGGGACAGGATTTACGAGCAGTACGTC. This chain connects TRBV5-6 to TRBJ2-7, with 8 bases aligning to TRBD1. Germline CDR1 reads SGHDT; CDR2 reads YYEEEE. The CDR3 is 14 residues long. After removal of 3 bases from V and 4 bases from J, the junction contained 6 bases not matched to a gene.

This clonotype has just a few counts. The chain joins TRBV27 to TRBJ2-5, with TRBD2 identical over 9 bases. CDR3 length equals 15 residues. Germline values: CDR1 MNHEY, CDR2 SMNVEV (reference sequence). Unmatched junction bases numbered 17, after V lost 8 bases and J lost 10 bases. The CDR3 DNA is TGTGCCAGCCGAATTAGCGGGAGTTTACTCAGGGGCCAGTACTTC. Protein product: CASRISGSLLRGQYF.

This clonotype was picked up a small number of times. J is TRBJ2-1 and V is TRBV7-6; D ambiguous. V shed 5 bases and J shed 7 bases, with 12 bases lying between them. Germline V gene lookup returns CDR1 SGHVS and CDR2 FNYEAQ. This CDR3 is 13 amino acids long. The CDR3 is CASSPRPWNEQFF. CDR3 nucleotides: TGTGCCAGCAGCCCCAGACCGTGGAATGAGCAGTTCTTC.

The rearrangement joins TRBV18 to TRBJ2-7; D gene unclear. Germline CDR1 reads KGHSH; CDR2 reads LQKENI. Trimming took off 0 bases at V and 4 bases at J, with 4 bases between the two ends. The CDR3 spans 12 residues. In DNA form, the CDR3 reads TGTGCCAGCTCACCACCGGGTTACGAGCAGTACGTC. This codes for CASSPPGYEQYV.

The sample holds many counts of this clonotype. The rearrangement links TRBV12-3 or TRBV12-4 to TRBJ1-2, with 8 nucleotides matching TRBD1. Losses at the gene ends were 5 bases for V and 7 bases for J; bases not matched to a gene: 6. This CDR3 is 13 amino acids long. CDR3 nucleotide sequence: TGTGCCAGCAGTCACGGACAGGGTGGTGGCTACACCTTC. It translates to CASSHGQGGGYTF.

This clonotype came up a few times. The genes are TRBV5-6 and TRBJ1-1; TRBD1 aligns across 7 bases. Germline-derived CDR1 and CDR2 are SGHDT and YYEEEE. After removal of 4 bases from V and 7 bases from J, the junction contained 13 bases not matched to a gene. The CDR3 length is 15 residues. The CDR3 reads CASSALQGTSSEAFF. In nucleotides, the CDR3 is TGTGCCAGCAGCGCCCTACAGGGGACCTCCAGTGAAGCTTTCTTT.

This clonotype was counted at least ten times. The chain uses TRBV14 and TRBJ1-4; TRBD1 is a possible D gene (6 bases). The length of the CDR3 is 16 residues. The germline gives CDR1 SGHDN, CDR2 FVKESK. V lost 5 bases and J 5 bases, leaving 18 bases between the germline ends. The CDR3 DNA reads as TGTGCCAGCAGCGACCCGTCCGGGACAAGGAATGAAAAACTGTTTTTT. Its protein product is CASSDPSGTRNEKLFF.

Only a few counts were recorded for this clonotype. V usage is TRBV10-3 and J usage is TRBJ2-2; 9 bases are a match to TRBD1. Germline assignment: CDR1 ENHRY and CDR2 SYGVKD. This CDR3 region has 14 residues. Losses at the gene ends were 10 bases for V and 2 bases for J; bases not matched to a gene: 5. CDR3: CATRDRDNTGELFF. CDR3 sequence (DNA): TGTGCCACCAGGGACAGGGATAACACCGGGGAGCTGTTTTTT.

This clonotype was observed a handful of times. This chain links TRBV7-6 with TRBJ2-7; D is uncertain. CDR3 length equals 20 residues. Between the trimmed V and J ends, which lost 2 bases and 3 bases, there was a span of 29 bases. The germline V gene has CDR1 SGHVS and CDR2 FNYEAQ. CDR3 sequence reads: CASSLLWHLGPAAKSYEQYF. In DNA, the CDR3 is TGTGCCAGCAGCTTATTATGGCATCTAGGACCAGCAGCCAAGAGCTACGAGCAGTACTTC.